One and the same sample provided the 30 T cell receptor beta chains below, sequenced in a study of blood T cells in healthy people across ages. Next came a second PCR, run for 7 to 11 cycles, which used a sample-barcoded 5' primer along with a J-beta primer mix. MiXCR, applied by TCRdb to the 5' RACE reads, yields one record per CDR3 protein. Altogether a few hundred thousand distinct CDR3 sequences are present, about 27% being singletons, with the ten largest covering roughly 3.5%. These data also formed part of another study, on T cells of mothers and their children.

The sequenced sample was blood. These receptors all stem from a boy younger than 10 in good health.

The chain joins TRBV4-2 to TRBJ1-2; D perhaps matches TRBD1 (5 bases). The germline V and J ends were trimmed by 4 bases and 4 bases, with 13 bases remaining between them. Germline lookup yields CDR1 LGHNA and CDR2 YNFKEQ. This CDR3 is 14 amino acids long. DNA for the CDR3: TGTGCCAGCAGCCCCAGGGAGGGGTCCTATGGCTACACCTTC. As protein: CASSPREGSYGYTF.

This chain joins TRBV7-8 and TRBJ2-1; unclear D gene. The CDR3 loop spans 14 amino acids. Trimming took off 2 bases at V and 6 bases at J, with 11 bases between the two ends. CDR1 and CDR2 from the germline V gene are SGHVS and FQNEAQ. The CDR3 bases are TGTGCCAGCAGCTTACGGACCAGCCGCAATGAGCAGTTCTTC. Its protein is CASSLRTSRNEQFF.

This clonotype was picked up a small number of times. The chain joins TRBV24-1 to TRBJ2-5; 11 bases are shared with TRBD2. The CDR3 is 21 residues long. The germline CDR1 and CDR2 sequences are KGHDR and SFDVKD. V lost 1 base and J lost 3; bases outside the gene matches: 18. Here the CDR3 DNA reads TGTGCCACCAGTGATTTCGGTCCCCCGGAGGGGCTAGCGGGGGGTGAAGAGACCCAGTACTTC. Translated, it gives CATSDFGPPEGLAGGEETQYF.

The rearrangement uses TRBV7-9 and TRBJ1-1; TRBD1 aligns across 9 bases. The CDR3 loop spans 12 amino acids. V lost 5 bases to trimming and J lost 10 bases; unmatched junction nucleotides: 5. CDR1 is SEHNR and CDR2 is FQNEAQ in the germline V gene (reference sequence). The DNA of the CDR3 is TGTGCCAGCAGCCAACAGGACAGGGGAGCTTTCTTT. This codes for CASSQQDRGAFF.

This clonotype was counted between two and nine times. CDR3 sequence: CAINPGQDNEKLFF. CDR3 sequence (DNA): TGTGCCATCAATCCGGGACAGGACAATGAAAAACTGTTTTTT. The J gene is TRBJ1-4, the V gene TRBV10-3; 8 nucleotides match TRBD1. The length of the CDR3 is 14 residues. V trimming: 7 bases; J trimming: 5 bases; junction bases outside the gene matches: 6. Per germline, CDR1 ENHRY and CDR2 SYGVKD.

Many counts were recorded for this clonotype. The chain uses TRBV5-1 and TRBJ2-5; 12 nucleotides align to TRBD2. CDR1 is SGHRS and CDR2 is YFSETQ in the germline V gene. With 0 bases clipped from V and 4 bases from J, the junction kept 1 base outside the gene matches. The CDR3 runs 15 residues. The CDR3 DNA is TGCGCCAGCAGCTTGGAGACTAGCGGGGGAGAGACCCAGTACTTC. It codes for CASSLETSGGETQYF.

The chain is built from TRBV7-2 and TRBJ2-7; 10 bases map to TRBD2. The CDR3 is 15 residues long. CDR1 is SGHTA, CDR2 FQGNSA, per germline. J lost 4 bases, V lost 5 bases, and 8 bases had no gene match. The CDR3 region is CASSRLLAGAYEQYF. The CDR3 DNA reads TGTGCCAGCAGCCGACTGCTAGCGGGAGCGTACGAGCAGTACTTC.

This clonotype was seen more than once but under ten times. The chain employs TRBV29-1 and TRBJ1-1, with a possible D match to TRBD1 (6 bases). The CDR3 is 14 amino acids. CDR1 is SQVTM and CDR2 is ANQGSEA in the germline V gene. Trimming left V 4 bases short and J 8 bases short, with 20 bases between. DNA for the CDR3: TGCAGCGTTGGGGGGACAAGCGGATCGAAAGAAGCTTTCTTT. Translated, it gives CSVGGTSGSKEAFF.

This chain uses TRBV7-6 with TRBJ1-2; no clear D gene. Trimming stripped 0 bases from V and 7 bases from J, with 18 bases between. The CDR3 has 16 residues. CDR1 and CDR2 (germline): SGHVS, FNYEAQ. For the CDR3, the DNA is TGTGCCAGCAGCTTAGCGCTTCGGCCACCAGGTCCTGGCTACACCTTC. It is translated as CASSLALRPPGPGYTF.

V is TRBV5-5 and J is TRBJ2-5; TRBD2 is a possible D gene (6 bases). Trimming pared 0 bases from V and 7 bases from J, leaving 22 bases between. CDR1 and CDR2 from the germline V gene are SGHKS and YYEKEE (reference sequence). The CDR3 contains 17 residues. In nucleotides, the CDR3 is TGTGCCAGCAGCTTGGTTGGACCGGGAGTCCACACCGCGACCCAGTACTTC. It yields the protein CASSLVGPGVHTATQYF.

This clonotype came up a few times. The chain is built from TRBV7-9 and TRBJ1-2; 7 nucleotides agree with TRBD1. V shed 5 bases, J shed 0 bases, and the junction held 6 bases outside the gene matches. The CDR3 is made up of 15 amino acids. CDR1 SEHNR and CDR2 FQNEAQ come from the germline V gene (reference sequence). The CDR3 loop reads CASSPWDSSNYGYTF. CDR3 coding DNA: TGTGCCAGCAGCCCATGGGACAGTTCTAACTATGGCTACACCTTC. The full variable domain, completed using reference TRBV7-9 and TRBJ1-2, is DTGVSQNPRHKITKRGQNVTFRCDPISEHNRLYWYRQTLGQGPEFLTYFQNEAQLEKSRLLSDRFSAERPKGSFSTLEIQRTEQGDSAMYLCASSPWDSSNYGYTFGSGTRLTVV.

This clonotype showed up just a few times. This chain uses TRBV5-1 with TRBJ2-5; maybe TRBD1 (6 bases). The CDR3 covers 15 residues. The V gene's germline CDR1 is SGHRS and CDR2 YFSETQ. V was pared by 4 bases and J by 3 bases, with 16 bases between. CDR3 in DNA: TGCGCCAGCAGCCCCCTTTTTGGGGGCGAAGAGACCCAGTACTTC. This encodes CASSPLFGGEETQYF.

V is TRBV10-3 and J is TRBJ1-5; perhaps TRBD1 as D (5 bases). Trimming took off 5 bases at V and 3 bases at J, with 8 bases between the two ends. The CDR3 consists of 13 residues. Looked up from germline, CDR1 is ENHRY and CDR2 is SYGVKD. CDR3 amino acids: CAISQGHNQPQHF. Written as DNA, the CDR3 is TGTGCCATCAGTCAGGGTCACAATCAGCCCCAGCATTTT.

This clonotype was recorded a few times. The CDR3 sequence: CASSDASSGGTGELFF. The CDR3 DNA is TGTGCCAGCAGTGATGCGTCGTCAGGAGGGACCGGGGAGCTGTTTTTT. V gene TRBV2 combines with J gene TRBJ2-2; D perhaps matches TRBD2 (6 bases). This CDR3 region has 16 residues. The V end lost 3 bases, the J end lost 5 bases, and 16 bases lay between the germline ends. CDR1 and CDR2 (germline): SNHLY, FYNNEI.

A word on this clonotype: With a much larger clone just one base away, this may be a read error. The chain employs TRBV12-3 or TRBV12-4 and TRBJ2-3; 12 bases are shared with TRBD2. CDR3 length equals 15 residues. The CDR3 nucleotides read TGTGCCAGCAGTCCTAGCGGGGGGGCCCAAGATGCGCAGTATTTT. Amino acids: CASSPSGGAQDAQYF.

This chain joins TRBV2 and TRBJ2-4; 9 bases agree with TRBD1. In germline, CDR1 is SNHLY, CDR2 FYNNEI. The CDR3 spans 19 residues. V lost 0 bases to trimming and J lost 3 bases; unmatched junction nucleotides: 12. The CDR3 DNA sequence: TGTGCCAGCAGTGAAGCGTTGAAGGGACAGGGTGGTGTCAAAAACATTCAGTACTTC. This gives the protein CASSEALKGQGGVKNIQYF.

CDR3 sequence (DNA): TGTGCCAGCAGCTCCGTCGGGCAGGGAGGTTCCTACTGGGCCAACGTCCTGACTTTC. Residues: CASSSVGQGGSYWANVLTF. This chain links TRBV7-9 with TRBJ2-6, with a tentative D call TRBD2 (6 bases). V shed 4 bases and J shed 5 bases, with 24 bases lying between them. The CDR3 totals 19 residues. CDR1 and CDR2 (germline): SEHNR, FQNEAQ (reference sequence).

This chain uses TRBV5-1 with TRBJ1-2, with 9 nucleotides matching TRBD1. Germline lookup yields CDR1 SGHRS and CDR2 YFSETQ. V shed 5 bases, J shed 4 bases, and the junction held 9 bases outside the gene matches. CDR3 length: 15 amino acids. CDR3 coding DNA: TGCGCCAGCAGTCCGGACAGGGGATTTAGCTATGGCTACACCTTC. Translated: CASSPDRGFSYGYTF.

This clonotype was recorded a few times. This chain uses TRBV19 with TRBJ1-5; D uncertain. The CDR3 extends over 13 amino acids. Germline V lookup: CDR1 LNHDA, CDR2 SQIVND (reference sequence). Trimming removed 7 bases at V and 3 bases at J, with 10 bases between. The CDR3 here is CASTRTDNQPQHF. The CDR3 DNA reads as TGTGCCAGTACGAGGACGGACAATCAGCCCCAGCATTTT.

The chain has TRBV11-2 and TRBJ2-1; TRBD1 agrees at 12 bases. The germline V gene has CDR1 SGHAT and CDR2 FQNNGV. CDR3 length: 19 residues. After removal of 5 bases from V and 9 bases from J, the junction contained 20 bases not matched to a gene. CDR3 sequence reads: CASSGLGQGARFAWIEQFF. The CDR3 DNA sequence: TGTGCCAGCAGCGGCCTGGGACAGGGGGCCCGATTCGCATGGATTGAGCAGTTCTTC.

V usage is TRBV24-1 and J usage is TRBJ2-5; 9 bases match TRBD2. The end of the DNA aligns better with TRBJ2-1, so the J call may be wrong. CDR1 is KGHDR and CDR2 is SFDVKD in the germline V gene. The CDR3 contains 16 residues. The CDR3 loop is CATSDRTLAGINEQFF. CDR3 nucleotides: TGTGCCACCAGTGATCGGACTCTAGCGGGGATCAATGAGCAGTTCTTC.

This clonotype has just a few counts. This chain connects TRBV28 to TRBJ2-5; 9 bases align to TRBD2. The V segment lost 7 bases and the J segment 4 bases; nucleotides outside the gene matches: 16. CDR3 length equals 17 residues. The V gene's germline CDR1 is MDHEN and CDR2 SYDVKM. In nucleotides, the CDR3 is TGTGCCAGCACCCCCCTTTTGTTGCGGGGGGGCGGAGAGACCCAGTACTTC. It translates to CASTPLLLRGGGETQYF.

The table lists this clonotype with a few counts. The chain recombines TRBV5-5 with TRBJ2-5; D call uncertain. V shed 4 bases and J shed 1 base, with 8 bases lying between them. This CDR3 region has 13 residues. Germline-derived CDR1 and CDR2 are SGHKS and YYEKEE (reference sequence). This CDR3 is CASSTDSQETQYF. The DNA of the CDR3 is TGTGCCAGCAGCACAGACTCCCAAGAGACCCAGTACTTC.

The V call is TRBV11-2, the J call TRBJ2-2; D is perhaps TRBD1 or TRBD2 (5 bases each). V was shortened by 3 bases and J by 0 bases, with 14 bases between the two germline ends. The CDR3 is made up of 17 amino acids. From germline, CDR1 is SGHAT and CDR2 FQNNGV. This CDR3 reads CASSFSSGTANTGELFF. The DNA of the CDR3 is TGTGCCAGCAGCTTTAGTTCCGGGACGGCGAACACCGGGGAGCTGTTTTTT.

V is TRBV5-1 and J is TRBJ1-4; no definite D call. Germline CDR1 and CDR2: SGHRS and YFSETQ. The length of the CDR3 is 16 residues. V dropped 0 bases and J dropped 0 bases, with 9 bases sitting between them. The CDR3 coding sequence is TGCGCCAGCAGCTTGGGGCAGGCCGCAACTAATGAAAAACTGTTTTTT. Its protein product is CASSLGQAATNEKLFF.

This clonotype was found a few times. This chain uses TRBV7-2 with TRBJ2-4; D possibly matches TRBD1 or TRBD2 (5 bases each). There are 17 residues in the CDR3. Trimming pared 3 bases from V and 3 bases from J, leaving 18 bases between. Germline CDR1 and CDR2: SGHTA and FQGNSA. The CDR3 region is CASSFLGAALYKNIQYF. The CDR3 DNA is TGTGCCAGCAGCTTTCTCGGGGCCGCCTTATACAAAAACATTCAGTACTTC.

In its sample, this clonotype was seen a few times. The chain has TRBV29-1 and TRBJ1-2, with D unclear. The CDR3 runs to 12 residues. Between the trimmed V and J ends, which lost 4 bases and 1 base, there was a span of 7 bases. The germline V gene encodes CDR1 SQVTM and CDR2 ANQGSEA. The CDR3 spells CSVGGYNYGYTF. The CDR3 nucleotides read TGCAGCGTTGGTGGGTATAACTATGGCTACACCTTC.

V is TRBV19 and J is TRBJ1-2, with unresolved D. CDR1 is LNHDA and CDR2 is SQIVND in the germline V gene (reference sequence). The CDR3 runs 13 residues. V lost 3 bases to trimming and J lost 4 bases, with 9 bases between them. CDR3 DNA sequence: TGTGCCAGTAGTATTGGGTATTTCTATGGCTACACCTTC. Encoded protein: CASSIGYFYGYTF.

This clonotype has more than one count but fewer than ten. The chain links TRBV7-9 to TRBJ2-4; a weak D match, TRBD2 (6 bases). The germline V and J ends were trimmed by 6 bases and 8 bases, with 20 bases remaining between them. Per germline, CDR1 SEHNR and CDR2 FQNEAQ (reference sequence). The CDR3 has 15 amino acids. This CDR3 is CASSSIAKPGDIQYF. CDR3 DNA: TGTGCCAGCAGTTCCATAGCGAAACCGGGGGACATTCAGTACTTC.

About this clonotype itself: One end of the junction does not line up with germline, which may come from a read error. V and J are TRBV18 and TRBJ2-5; D gene unclear. The closer fit of TRBJ2-1 to the DNA end suggests the J call may be wrong. Germline V gene data show CDR1 as KGHSH and CDR2 as LQKENI. The CDR3 runs 11 residues. The CDR3 coding sequence is TGTGCCGGCTCAGAAGCTTATGAGCAGTTCTTC. Its protein product is CAGSEAYEQFF.